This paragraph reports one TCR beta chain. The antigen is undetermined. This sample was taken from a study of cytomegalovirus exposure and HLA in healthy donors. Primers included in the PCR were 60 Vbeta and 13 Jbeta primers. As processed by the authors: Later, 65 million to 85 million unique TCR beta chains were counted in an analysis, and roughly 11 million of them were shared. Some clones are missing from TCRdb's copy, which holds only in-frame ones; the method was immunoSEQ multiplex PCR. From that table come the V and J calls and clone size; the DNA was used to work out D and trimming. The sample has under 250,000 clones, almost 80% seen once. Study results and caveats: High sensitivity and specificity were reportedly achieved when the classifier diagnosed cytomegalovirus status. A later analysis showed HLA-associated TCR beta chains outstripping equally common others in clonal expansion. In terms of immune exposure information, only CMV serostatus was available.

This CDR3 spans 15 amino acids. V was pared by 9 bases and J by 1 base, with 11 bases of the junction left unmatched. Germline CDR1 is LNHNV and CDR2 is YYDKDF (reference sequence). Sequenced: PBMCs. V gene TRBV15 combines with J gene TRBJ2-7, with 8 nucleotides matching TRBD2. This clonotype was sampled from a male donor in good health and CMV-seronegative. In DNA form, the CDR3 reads TGTGCCACGAGAAGGGGAACTAGCGGTTCCTACGAGCAGTACTTC. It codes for CATRRGTSGSYEQYF.